A single sample is the source of the 7 T cell receptor beta chains below, sequenced in a study of cytomegalovirus exposure and HLA in healthy donors. Vbeta (60) and Jbeta (13) primers were used in the PCR. Assay: immunoSEQ multiplex PCR; the TCRdb copy retains only in-frame clones and omits some. The sample holds around 150,000 clones, 70% to 90% seen once. Specimen: PBMCs. These receptor sequences come from a man younger than 35 in good health and CMV-seropositive.

The V gene is TRBV5-4, the J gene TRBJ1-5; D not resolved. Deletions cut 6 bases from V and 0 bases from J, with 19 bases between. CDR3 length: 17 amino acids. Germline V CDR1 and CDR2: SGHNT, YYREEE (reference sequence). This CDR3 reads CASMAGRLVYSNQPQHF. CDR3 bases: TGTGCCAGCATGGCCGGGAGATTGGTCTATAGCAATCAGCCCCAGCATTTT.

The chain combines TRBV7-9 with TRBJ1-3; 7 bases match TRBD1. The CDR3 contains 16 residues. The germline V gene encodes CDR1 SEHNR and CDR2 FQNEAQ (reference sequence). V gave up 5 bases and J gave up 0 bases; unmatched junction bases: 7. CDR3 nucleotides: TGTGCCAGCAGCCCCGAGACAGGGTTCTCTGGAAACACCATATATTTT. Translation: CASSPETGFSGNTIYF.

J is TRBJ1-2 and V is TRBV11-2, with TRBD1 matching 7 bases. The germline gives CDR1 SGHAT, CDR2 FQNNGV. This CDR3 comprises 14 residues. Germline trimming cut 5 bases from V and 2 bases from J; bases unmatched to any gene: 5. This CDR3 reads CASSPWDRNYGYTF. DNA for the CDR3: TGTGCCAGCAGCCCGTGGGACAGAAACTATGGCTACACCTTC.

V usage is TRBV7-2 and J usage is TRBJ1-1, with unresolved D. Trimming pared 6 bases from V and 4 bases from J, leaving 15 bases between. The CDR3 runs 14 residues. Germline V gene sequence: CDR1 SGHTA, CDR2 FQGNSA. CDR3 sequence (DNA): TGTGCCAGCAGTTTCGTCGGGATCGGCACTGAAGCTTTCTTT. It codes for CASSFVGIGTEAFF. Drawing the rest from reference TRBV7-2 and TRBJ1-1, the complete variable domain is GAGVSQSPSNKVTEKGKDVELRCDPISGHTALYWYRQSLGQGLEFLIYFQGNSAPDKSGLPSDRFSAERTGGSVSTLTIQRTQQEDSAVYLCASSFVGIGTEAFFGQGTRLTVV.

V and J are TRBV5-1 and TRBJ1-2; no reliable D call. CDR3 length equals 15 residues. CDR1 is SGHRS and CDR2 is YFSETQ in the germline V gene. The germline V and J ends were trimmed by 4 bases and 2 bases, with 15 bases remaining between them. CDR3 residues: CASSLDGDLNYGYTF. In nucleotides, the CDR3 is TGCGCCAGCAGCCTGGATGGAGATTTGAACTATGGCTACACCTTC.

This chain joins TRBV30 and TRBJ1-1; tentatively, D is TRBD1 (5 bases). Germline V gene data show CDR1 as GTSNPN and CDR2 as SVGIG (reference sequence). V lost 4 bases and J 6 bases, leaving 21 bases between the germline ends. The CDR3 runs to 15 residues. CDR3 sequence reads: CAWTKGRMDTPEAFF. CDR3 DNA: TGTGCCTGGACTAAAGGGAGGATGGACACACCTGAAGCTTTCTTT.

The CDR3 loop is CASSVAIVAYNEQFF. As DNA, the CDR3 is TGTGCCAGCAGCGTAGCCATAGTCGCCTACAATGAGCAGTTCTTC. V is TRBV9 and J is TRBJ2-1; D is unclear. The germline V gene encodes CDR1 SGDLS and CDR2 YYNGEE. The CDR3 is made up of 15 amino acids. V was clipped by 0 bases and J by 2 bases, with 9 bases between them.